The sequence of this T cell receptor beta chain was determined in a study of T-cell reconstitution after alpha-beta-depleted transplantation in children. Overall study findings and caveats: Alpha-beta T cells present about two months after transplant were reported to originate from several hundred expanded graft clones. Day-60 TCRbeta diversity that was high in some patients was derived from surviving recipient T cells and thymic progenitors. A year post-transplant, T-cell counts and diversity derived mostly from newly produced T cells.

The TCRbeta library incorporated unique molecular identifiers. TCRdb called the PCR reads again in MiXCR, with one record for every CDR3 protein. This table holds about 210,000 distinct CDR3 sequences, approximately 19% found once. Regarding this clonotype: Its specificity is not known.

The CDR3 contains 18 residues. V was shortened by 0 bases and J by 0 bases, with 14 bases between the two germline ends. CDR1 is MNHEY, CDR2 SVGAGI, per germline. This TCR was recovered from a male patient aged 2 to 9 who had a stem cell transplant for acute lymphoblastic leukemia, so the T cells may come from the graft donor. The chain links TRBV6-5 to TRBJ2-2; D not certain. This specimen consisted of PBMCs, mostly from graft donor cells, obtained 360 days after TCRalphabeta/CD19-depleted stem cell transplant. As DNA, the CDR3 is TGTGCCAGCAGTTACTCTTTGTTCGACACCACGAACACCGGGGAGCTGTTTTTT. Translating gives CASSYSLFDTTNTGELFF.